This T cell receptor (beta chain) was captured by sequencing in a study of blood T cells in healthy people across ages. The junction had 13 bases not matched to a gene; V was cut back by 3 bases and J by 7 bases. The CDR3 consists of 17 residues. CDR1 SQVTM and CDR2 ANQGSEA come from the germline V gene. Comments on this clonotype: Antigen: not known.

Then a second PCR, running roughly 6 to 11 cycles, was carried out with a sample-barcoded 5' primer and a J-beta primer mix. Any given sample supplied a minimum of 2.5 million CDR3-containing paired-end reads. TCRdb recomputed calls from the 5' RACE reads with MiXCR, one row per CDR3 protein. The table includes roughly 410,000 distinct CDR3 sequences, approximately 47% detected once. Study-level findings and limits: Older age coincided with a roughly linear decline in TCR beta diversity per million T cells.

This TCR was sampled from a man aged 60 to 69 in good health. Material: blood. V usage is TRBV29-1 and J usage is TRBJ2-1; 12 positions agree with TRBD2. The CDR3 nucleotides read TGCAGCGTTGAGGCAGGGGGTGGGCTAGCGGGAGGGAATGAGCAGTTCTTC. Residues: CSVEAGGGLAGGNEQFF.